Detailed here is one TCR beta chain. The assay was immunoSEQ multiplex PCR, and TCRdb's table has in-frame clones only and misses some. The sample contains about 51,000 clones, about 90% of which appear only once. This entry comes from a study of PD-L1 blockade in urothelial cancer. Background on the study: Atezolizumab therapy began for patients in about 2014, dosed at 1,200 mg intravenously every 3 weeks. A median of approximately 140,000 T cells was found in the blood samples.

Between 1 and 8 samples, pretreatment and on-treatment, were given by each patient. This TCR was recovered from a man between 60 and 75 years old with urothelial cancer. The specimen comprised PBMCs, sampled around atezolizumab (anti-PD-L1) treatment.

The DNA of the CDR3 is TGTGCCAGCAGCTTCACAGGGGCTGGAAACACCATATATTTT. This codes for CASSFTGAGNTIYF. The chain carries TRBV7-2 and TRBJ1-3; 7 bases align to TRBD1. The CDR3 runs to 14 residues. Trimming removed 3 bases from V and 2 bases from J; junction bases left unmatched: 1. The germline gives CDR1 SGHTA, CDR2 FQGNSA.